The next 14 T cell receptor beta chains were all read from a single sample in a study of neurological immune-mediated disorders. Via MiXCR, TCRdb re-called the 5' RACE reads, giving one row per CDR3 protein. The data contain about 66,000 distinct CDR3 sequences, roughly 4.8% of them singletons. The sample consisted of PBMCs. Receptor source: a man aged 25 to 40 with multiple sclerosis.

This clonotype showed up many times. The V and J genes are TRBV12-3 or TRBV12-4 and TRBJ2-1, with a tentative D call TRBD1 (5 bases). The CDR3 sequence is 15 residues long. Between the trimmed V and J ends, which lost 6 bases and 0 bases, there was a span of 12 bases. CDR3 protein: CASSPRQSSYNEQFF. The CDR3 DNA is TGTGCCAGCAGCCCTCGACAGAGCTCCTACAATGAGCAGTTCTTC.

This clonotype has at least ten counts. The genes are TRBV3-1 and TRBJ1-1; TRBD1 matches 7 bases. The CDR3 contains 16 residues. The J segment lost 5 bases and the V segment lost 1 base, leaving 10 bases of the junction unmatched. CDR1 and CDR2 (germline): LGHDT, YNNKEL (reference sequence). CDR3 in amino acids: CASSQGPLRGWTEAFF. CDR3 bases: TGTGCCAGCAGCCAAGGACCCCTCAGGGGGTGGACTGAAGCTTTCTTT.

This clonotype was recorded at least ten times. The V and J genes are TRBV5-1 and TRBJ2-5; D possibly matches TRBD1 or TRBD2 (5 bases each). The CDR3 has 16 amino acids. Trimming left V 4 bases short and J 3 bases short, with 19 bases between. The germline CDR1 and CDR2 sequences are SGHRS and YFSETQ. This CDR3 is CASSAISGTAKETQYF. The CDR3 DNA follows: TGCGCCAGCAGCGCGATCTCCGGGACGGCTAAAGAGACCCAGTACTTC.

The table lists this clonotype with many counts. The chain uses TRBV11-1 and TRBJ2-1, with 8 positions matching TRBD2. The CDR3 totals 13 residues. Germline V gives CDR1 SGHAT, CDR2 FQDESV (reference sequence). After removal of 7 bases from V and 14 bases from J, the junction contained 13 bases not matched to a gene. Written as DNA, the CDR3 is TGTGCCAGCAACACCGGACCGGGACTAGAAGAGTTCTTC. Its translation: CASNTGPGLEEFF.

The genes are TRBV5-5 and TRBJ2-5; the D call may be TRBD1 or TRBD2 (5 bases each). The CDR3 totals 14 residues. Trimming removed 4 bases at V and 5 bases at J, with 15 bases between. The germline gives CDR1 SGHKS, CDR2 YYEKEE (reference sequence). In DNA form, the CDR3 reads TGTGCCAGCAGCCCACTAGGACAACGGGAGACCCAGTACTTC. It encodes CASSPLGQRETQYF.

The V and J genes are TRBV5-1 and TRBJ1-1; a weak D match, TRBD1 (5 bases). Trimming cost V 4 bases and J 3 bases, with 16 bases left between them. Germline V CDR1 and CDR2: SGHRS, YFSETQ. This CDR3 is 15 amino acids long. CDR3 DNA: TGCGCCAGCAGCCCGAAGGGACCTGGGGACACTGAAGCTTTCTTT. Amino acid sequence: CASSPKGPGDTEAFF. Drawing the rest from reference TRBV5-1 and TRBJ1-1, the complete variable domain is KAGVTQTPRYLIKTRGQQVTLSCSPISGHRSVSWYQQTPGQGLQFLFEYFSETQRNKGNFPGRFSGRQFSNSRSEMNVSTLELGDSALYLCASSPKGPGDTEAFFGQGTRLTVV.

This clonotype was seen ten or more times. This sequence joins TRBV15 and TRBJ2-1, with D perhaps matching TRBD1 (5 bases). The CDR3 runs 13 residues. V was shortened by 1 base and J by 5 bases, with 6 bases between the two germline ends. CDR1 and CDR2 from the germline V gene are LNHNV and YYDKDF (reference sequence). The CDR3 spells CATSRVGHNEQFF. CDR3 in DNA: TGTGCCACCAGCAGAGTGGGGCACAATGAGCAGTTCTTC.

This clonotype appeared a few times. The chain uses TRBV30 and TRBJ1-5; D is ambiguous. V gave up 0 bases and J gave up 0 bases, with 21 bases separating them. Germline assignment: CDR1 GTSNPN and CDR2 SVGIG (reference sequence). The CDR3 loop spans 19 amino acids. The CDR3 loop reads CAWSVGGGSPRISNQPQHF. The CDR3 bases are TGTGCCTGGAGTGTAGGAGGAGGCAGTCCACGGATTAGCAATCAGCCCCAGCATTTT. The full variable domain, with the rest looked up from reference TRBV30 and TRBJ1-5, is SQTIHQWPATLVQPVGSPLSLECTVEGTSNPNLYWYRQAAGRGLQLLFYSVGIGQISSEVPQNLSASRPQDRQFILSSKKLLLSDSGFYLCAWSVGGGSPRISNQPQHFGDGTRLSIL.

This clonotype was counted a few times. The chain links TRBV2 to TRBJ1-1; 7 bases fit TRBD1. Unmatched junction bases numbered 4, after V lost 2 bases and J lost 10 bases. This CDR3 contains 12 residues. Germline CDR1 reads SNHLY; CDR2 reads FYNNEI. The CDR3 nucleotides are TGTGCCAGCAGTGAAAAGACAGGGTTAGCTTTCTTT. Protein sequence: CASSEKTGLAFF.

The chain is built from TRBV12-3 or TRBV12-4 and TRBJ1-1; D not resolved. Trimming took off 6 bases at V and 1 base at J, with 9 bases between the two ends. This CDR3 is built from 13 residues. The CDR3 loop reads CASSRKTNTEAFF. The CDR3 DNA is TGTGCCAGCAGCCGAAAAACGAACACTGAAGCTTTCTTT.

This clonotype was picked up many times. The chain links TRBV10-3 to TRBJ1-4; TRBD1 agrees at 9 bases. Germline trimming cut 10 bases from V and 5 bases from J; bases unmatched to any gene: 8. Germline CDR1 and CDR2: ENHRY and SYGVKD. The length of the CDR3 is 14 residues. Here the CDR3 reads CASRQGGTNEKLFF. CDR3 bases: TGTGCCAGCCGACAGGGGGGTACAAATGAAAAACTGTTTTTT.

The J gene is TRBJ1-1, the V gene TRBV5-1; D is possibly TRBD1 (5 bases). CDR3 length: 15 residues. V was cut by 5 bases and J by 1 base, with 15 bases left in between. CDR1 and CDR2 from the germline V gene are SGHRS and YFSETQ. The CDR3 sequence: CASRETGTSNTEAFF. DNA for the CDR3: TGCGCCAGCAGAGAGACCGGGACGTCGAACACTGAAGCTTTCTTT.

This clonotype was seen many times. The V call is TRBV10-1, the J call TRBJ2-2; either TRBD1 or TRBD2 may fit D (5 bases each). CDR1 is WNHNN and CDR2 is SYGVQD in the germline V gene (reference sequence). The CDR3 extends over 15 amino acids. Trimming removed 0 bases from V and 1 base from J, with 6 bases in between. The chain's CDR3 is CASSESRGNTGELFF. CDR3 in DNA: TGCGCCAGCAGTGAGTCGAGGGGGAACACCGGGGAGCTGTTTTTT.

The sample holds many counts of this clonotype. This chain uses TRBV7-7 with TRBJ1-1; D not certain. Germline CDR1 SSHAT, CDR2 FNYEAQ (reference sequence). Trimming removed 5 bases at V and 1 base at J, with 8 bases between. This CDR3 is 13 amino acids long. The CDR3 DNA sequence: TGTGCCAGCAGCACCCAGGAGAACACTGAAGCTTTCTTT. It translates to CASSTQENTEAFF.